These 27 T cell receptor beta chains originate from one sample sequenced in a study of blood T cells in healthy people across ages. A second PCR, run for about 6 to 12 cycles, used a sample-barcoded 5' primer plus a J-beta primer mix. MiXCR, run by TCRdb on the 5' RACE reads, gives a single entry per CDR3 protein. The sample carries about 570,000 distinct CDR3 sequences, roughly 28% recorded once. The source material was blood. The receptors were gathered from a woman in her seventies in good health.

This clonotype has a handful of counts. The chain couples TRBV29-1 to TRBJ2-5; 10 nucleotides match TRBD2. V lost 5 bases and J lost 1; bases outside the gene matches: 4. Germline loops: CDR1 SQVTM, CDR2 ANQGSEA. The CDR3 loop spans 14 amino acids. In DNA form, the CDR3 reads TGCAGCGTTATCCTAGCGGGGGTCCAAGAGACCCAGTACTTC. This sequence encodes CSVILAGVQETQYF.

A remark on this clonotype: One end of the junction is discordant with germline, which a read error may explain. Written as DNA, the CDR3 is TGCGCCAGCAGCTCGACAGGGAACCCTGGAAACACCATATATTTT. This encodes CASSSTGNPGNTIYF. The rearrangement uses TRBV7-9 and TRBJ1-3; 7 positions match TRBD1. This CDR3 is built from 15 residues. Germline-derived CDR1 and CDR2 are SEHNR and FQNEAQ (reference sequence).

The rearrangement uses TRBV20-1 and TRBJ1-2; the match to TRBD1 covers 10 bases. CDR1 DFQATT and CDR2 SNEGSKA come from the germline V gene (reference sequence). This CDR3 spans 13 amino acids. The ends lost 4 bases at V and 8 bases at J; junction bases unmatched: 7. CDR3: CSAIRTGGKGYTF. In DNA form, the CDR3 reads TGCAGTGCTATCCGGACAGGGGGAAAAGGCTACACCTTC.

The V gene is TRBV20-1, the J gene TRBJ2-4; the D is unclear. CDR3 length equals 16 residues. V was clipped by 0 bases and J by 9 bases, with 21 bases between them. Per germline, CDR1 DFQATT and CDR2 SNEGSKA (reference sequence). DNA for the CDR3: TGCAGTGCTAGAGATAGTGACTGGGTACGGGCAACCATTCAGTACTTC. Residues: CSARDSDWVRATIQYF.

The sample holds a few counts of this clonotype. The chain couples TRBV29-1 to TRBJ2-5; tentative D call: TRBD1 (5 bases). CDR3 length: 13 amino acids. The V and J ends lost 2 bases and 3 bases respectively, with 10 bases between them. The germline V gene has CDR1 SQVTM and CDR2 ANQGSEA. CDR3 sequence (DNA): TGCAGCGTTGAAAGGACACGAAAAGAGACCCAGTACTTC. Translating it yields CSVERTRKETQYF.

This rearrangement joins TRBV20-1 to TRBJ1-4, with D unclear. Germline V gives CDR1 DFQATT, CDR2 SNEGSKA (reference sequence). The CDR3 loop spans 13 amino acids. Trimming pared 6 bases from V and 0 bases from J, leaving 8 bases between. The CDR3 nucleotides read TGCAGTGCCCTAATTGCAACTAATGAAAAACTGTTTTTT. Encoded protein: CSALIATNEKLFF.

The sample holds a few counts of this clonotype. CDR3 sequence reads: CASSLDGFGGYTF. The CDR3 nucleotides read TGTGCCAGCAGCCTAGACGGCTTTGGGGGCTACACCTTC. The gene calls are TRBV6-5 and TRBJ1-2, with D hard to call. The germline V gene encodes CDR1 MNHEY and CDR2 SVGAGI. The CDR3 consists of 13 residues. V gave up 6 bases and J gave up 8 bases, with 16 bases separating them.

This clonotype was seen more than once but under ten times. One junction end disagrees with the germline gene, perhaps due to a read error. The chain joins TRBV10-3 to TRBJ2-2, with no clear D. Germline CDR1 reads ENHRY; CDR2 reads SYGVKD. The CDR3 covers 12 residues. DNA of the CDR3: TGTGCCATCAGACGCGCGTCCGAGGAGCCGTTTTTT. Amino acid sequence: CAIRRASEEPFF.

This rearrangement joins TRBV3-1 to TRBJ2-1; 7 nucleotides match TRBD2. Germline CDR1 reads LGHDT; CDR2 reads YNNKEL (reference sequence). CDR3 size: 14 residues. V lost 2 bases and J lost 8; bases outside the gene matches: 6. Here the CDR3 reads CASSQQGRGHEQFF. CDR3 in DNA: TGTGCCAGCAGCCAACAAGGGAGGGGCCATGAGCAGTTCTTC.

The chain has TRBV5-1 and TRBJ1-4; unclear D gene. Germline-derived CDR1 and CDR2 are SGHRS and YFSETQ. CDR3 length equals 14 residues. V was clipped by 4 bases and J by 8 bases, with 15 bases between them. This CDR3 reads CASSPGVGQEKLFF. The CDR3 DNA reads TGCGCCAGCAGCCCCGGGGTAGGCCAGGAAAAACTGTTTTTT.

The chain employs TRBV29-1 and TRBJ2-7; 8 bases are a match to TRBD1. The CDR3 length is 12 residues. Looked up from germline, CDR1 is SQVTM and CDR2 is ANQGSEA. V lost 4 bases to trimming and J lost 7 bases; unmatched junction nucleotides: 6. CDR3 sequence (DNA): TGCAGCGTTGGACAGGGGCTGGGAGAGCAGTACTTC. Translating it yields CSVGQGLGEQYF.

This clonotype was counted only a few times. J is TRBJ2-5 and V is TRBV25-1; D is ambiguous. The end of the DNA aligns better with TRBJ2-1, so the J call may be wrong. The CDR3 runs 15 residues. Germline assignment: CDR1 MGHDK and CDR2 SYGVNS. CDR3 DNA sequence: TGTGCCAGCAGTGAATTGGTACAAATTAGCCATGAGCAGTTCTTC. Its translation: CASSELVQISHEQFF.

This clonotype showed up just a few times. The gene calls are TRBV29-1 and TRBJ2-1, with D perhaps matching TRBD1 (7 bases). CDR3 length: 14 residues. V gave up 7 bases and J gave up 2 bases, with 15 bases separating them. Looked up from germline, CDR1 is SQVTM and CDR2 is ANQGSEA. CDR3 bases: TGCAGCGCCCCCGGGGGACAGCCCTACAATGAGCAGTTCTTC. Its protein product is CSAPGGQPYNEQFF.

V and J are TRBV19 and TRBJ2-7, with D perhaps TRBD1 (6 bases). Germline V lookup: CDR1 LNHDA, CDR2 SQIVND (reference sequence). V was trimmed by 6 bases and J by 5 bases, leaving 14 bases between them. CDR3 length: 13 residues. CDR3 region: CASSLQGAHEQYF. DNA for the CDR3: TGTGCCAGTAGCCTACAGGGTGCCCACGAGCAGTACTTC.

In regard to this clonotype: A much larger clonotype is one base distant, so this may be a read error. In nucleotides, the CDR3 is TGTGCCGGCAGCTTAACCGCTAGCGAGTCCTACGAGCAGTACTTC. Amino acid sequence: CAGSLTASESYEQYF. The chain uses TRBV7-2 and TRBJ2-7; tentatively, D is TRBD2 (6 bases). Germline V gene data show CDR1 as SGHTA and CDR2 as FQGNSA. The CDR3 consists of 15 residues.

This clonotype was seen more than once but under ten times. This chain links TRBV7-2 with TRBJ1-4; 8 bases align to TRBD1. V dropped 5 bases and J dropped 7; count of bases not matched to a gene: 9. The CDR3 has 15 amino acids. The germline gives CDR1 SGHTA, CDR2 FQGNSA. The CDR3 reads CASSARQGKGEKLFF. CDR3 nucleotides: TGTGCCAGCAGCGCCCGACAGGGGAAGGGTGAAAAACTGTTTTTT.

A few counts support this clonotype. The chain combines TRBV19 with TRBJ2-2, with D possibly matching TRBD1 (6 bases). Between the trimmed V and J ends, which lost 10 bases and 1 base, there was a span of 13 bases. The V gene's germline CDR1 is LNHDA and CDR2 SQIVND (reference sequence). The CDR3 runs 14 residues. CDR3 loop: CATRGWGNTGELFF. In DNA form, the CDR3 reads TGTGCCACGAGGGGGTGGGGGAACACCGGGGAGCTGTTTTTT. The full variable domain, its missing parts supplied by reference TRBV19 and TRBJ2-2, is DGGITQSPKYLFRKEGQNVTLSCEQNLNHDAMYWYRQDPGQGLRLIYYSQIVNDFQKGDIAEGYSVSREKKESFPLTVTSAQKNPTAFYLCATRGWGNTGELFFGEGSRLTVL.

The chain's CDR3 is CASSLVGGAGGGSQTQYF. The CDR3 nucleotides read TGTGCCAGCAGCTTAGTAGGGGGTGCGGGGGGAGGATCACAGACCCAGTACTTC. This chain links TRBV7-2 with TRBJ2-5, with TRBD2 matching 8 bases. CDR1 and CDR2 (germline): SGHTA, FQGNSA. The ends lost 1 base at V and 6 bases at J; junction bases unmatched: 16. The CDR3 has 18 amino acids. The entire variable domain, with the rest obtained from reference TRBV7-2 and TRBJ2-5, is as follows: GAGVSQSPSNKVTEKGKDVELRCDPISGHTALYWYRQSLGQGLEFLIYFQGNSAPDKSGLPSDRFSAERTGGSVSTLTIQRTQQEDSAVYLCASSLVGGAGGGSQTQYFGPGTRLLVL.

The V and J genes are TRBV28 and TRBJ1-2, with no clear D. In germline, CDR1 is MDHEN, CDR2 SYDVKM. V gave up 7 bases and J gave up 0 bases, with 9 bases separating them. The CDR3 totals 13 residues. In DNA, the CDR3 is TGTGCCAGCACCGAACCTTCTAACTATGGCTACACCTTC. Translation gives CASTEPSNYGYTF.

This clonotype was observed a few times. This chain connects TRBV9 to TRBJ2-1; 7 bases are shared with TRBD2. Germline V lookup: CDR1 SGDLS, CDR2 YYNGEE. Losses at the gene ends were 0 bases for V and 3 bases for J; bases not matched to a gene: 6. CDR3 size: 16 residues. The CDR3 sequence: CASSVGPAGNYNEQFF. As DNA, the CDR3 is TGTGCCAGCAGCGTAGGCCCAGCGGGGAACTACAATGAGCAGTTCTTC. The whole variable domain, filled in from reference TRBV9 and TRBJ2-1, reads DSGVTQTPKHLITATGQRVTLRCSPRSGDLSVYWYQQSLDQGLQFLIQYYNGEERAKGNILERFSAQQFPDLHSELNLSSLELGDSALYFCASSVGPAGNYNEQFFGPGTRLTVL.

The table lists this clonotype with a few counts. The CDR3 DNA reads as TGTGCCAGCAGCCTTACGATCAATCAGCCCCAGCATTTT. This translates into CASSLTINQPQHF. The rearrangement uses TRBV7-9 and TRBJ1-5; D unresolved. The CDR3 is 13 residues long. V was cut by 5 bases and J by 3 bases, with 8 bases left in between. Germline V gene sequence: CDR1 SEHNR, CDR2 FQNEAQ (reference sequence).

This clonotype was observed at least ten times. This rearrangement joins TRBV7-9 to TRBJ2-4; 8 nucleotides align to TRBD2. The germline V gene has CDR1 SEHNR and CDR2 FQNEAQ (reference sequence). V lost 10 bases, J lost 4 bases, and 15 bases stayed unmatched. The CDR3 runs to 16 residues. CDR3 DNA sequence: TGTGCCACGATATCGACTAGCGCACTGTTGAAAAACATTCAGTACTTC. It codes for CATISTSALLKNIQYF.

This clonotype was observed a handful of times. The gene calls are TRBV6-2 or TRBV6-3 and TRBJ2-5; either TRBD1 or TRBD2 may supply D (6 bases each). CDR3 length: 15 residues. V lost 7 bases and J 5 bases, leaving 20 bases between the germline ends. The germline V gene encodes CDR1 MNHEY and CDR2 SVGEGT. The CDR3 DNA sequence: TGTGCCAGCACTACCTCCGTGACAGGAGGGGAGACCCAGTACTTC. It specifies CASTTSVTGGETQYF.

V is TRBV29-1 and J is TRBJ2-5, with a weak D call TRBD1 (7 bases). CDR3 length equals 15 residues. The V and J ends lost 3 bases and 4 bases respectively, with 18 bases between them. Germline V gene lookup returns CDR1 SQVTM and CDR2 ANQGSEA. In DNA, the CDR3 is TGCAGCGTTGAGAGGGGGGACAGCGACCTAGAGACCCAGTACTTC. This gives the protein CSVERGDSDLETQYF.

This clonotype was seen at least ten times. The chain has TRBV2 and TRBJ2-5; tentative D call: TRBD1 (6 bases). The CDR3 covers 14 residues. CDR1 is SNHLY and CDR2 is FYNNEI in the germline V gene. Trimming removed 3 bases at V and 4 bases at J, with 12 bases between. This CDR3 reads CASSEGALGETQYF. The DNA of the CDR3 is TGTGCCAGCAGTGAGGGGGCACTAGGAGAGACCCAGTACTTC.

The V call is TRBV5-1, the J call TRBJ2-1, with no clear D. The J call may not be correct, given that the DNA end is closer to TRBJ2-5. Germline CDR1 is SGHRS and CDR2 is YFSETQ. The CDR3 loop spans 15 amino acids. This CDR3 is CASSLRDWGGETQYF. DNA for the CDR3: TGCGCCAGCAGCCTTCGCGACTGGGGTGGAGAGACCCAGTACTTC.

This clonotype was seen a few times. The rearrangement joins TRBV27 to TRBJ2-6, with D tentatively TRBD1 or TRBD2 (5 bases each). The CDR3 covers 15 residues. CDR1 and CDR2 (germline): MNHEY, SMNVEV (reference sequence). V shed 5 bases and J shed 2 bases, with 10 bases lying between them. CDR3 nucleotides: TGTGCCAGCAGTCGAGGGGACGCTGGGGCCAACGTCCTGACTTTC. It translates to CASSRGDAGANVLTF.